This is a list of T cell receptor beta chains from one sample in a study of cytomegalovirus exposure and HLA in healthy donors. Repertoires were generated with immunoSEQ multiplex PCR, while TCRdb's copy carries only in-frame clones and drops some. Of over 100,000 clones listed, 70% to 85% are singletons. The sequenced sample consisted of PBMCs. Receptor source: a woman between 18 and 30 years old in good health and CMV-seropositive. Both conserved end residues are part of each CDR3. D genes are given only for firm matches. Not every row has a clone size; where given, it reads once, few, many or a size class.

j_call,clone_size,cdr3_length,v_call,d_call,cdr3_aa,cdr3_nt
TRBJ1-2,.,14,TRBV6-1,TRBD1,CASSEGDRDYGYTF,TGTGCCAGCAGTGAAGGAGACAGGGACTATGGCTACACCTTC
TRBJ2-7,.,18,TRBV5-4,TRBD2,CASSLGTSGGPNSYEQYF,TGTGCCAGCAGCTTGGGGACTAGCGGGGGGCCAAACTCCTACGAGCAGTACTTC
TRBJ2-3,.,15,TRBV5-5,.,CASSLAGGWTDTQYF,TGTGCCAGCAGCTTGGCCGGGGGTTGGACAGATACGCAGTATTTT
TRBJ1-5,.,14,TRBV4-1,.,CASSEGGGLGPQHF,TGCGCCAGCAGCGAAGGGGGAGGGCTGGGGCCCCAGCATTTT
TRBJ2-5,.,15,TRBV4-1,.,CASSQELGLPYGQYF,TGCGCCAGCAGCCAAGAACTAGGACTCCCCTATGGGCAGTACTTC
TRBJ2-3,once,12,TRBV9,.,CASSTQGDTQYF,TGTGCCAGCAGTACCCAGGGAGATACGCAGTATTTT
TRBJ1-2,.,15,TRBV7-3,TRBD1,CASSLSGQGNYGYTF,TGTGCCAGCAGCTTATCCGGACAGGGGAACTATGGCTACACCTTC
TRBJ2-5,once,15,TRBV2,TRBD1,CASRGQGAGGETQYF,TGTGCCAGCAGGGGACAGGGGGCCGGGGGGGAGACCCAGTACTTC
TRBJ2-3,.,13,TRBV6-4,.,CASSATRQDTQYF,TGTGCCAGCAGTGCGACTAGGCAAGATACGCAGTATTTT
TRBJ2-7,.,14,TRBV6-6,.,CASSYSRKAYEQYF,TGTGCCAGCAGTTACTCGAGGAAAGCCTACGAGCAGTACTTC
TRBJ1-6,.,12,TRBV2,.,CASASTGSPLHF,TGTGCCAGCGCCTCGACCGGGTCACCCCTCCACTTT
TRBJ1-4,.,14,TRBV19,TRBD1,CASRQDRPNEKLFF,TGTGCCAGTAGGCAGGACAGGCCAAATGAAAAACTGTTTTTT
TRBJ2-1,.,14,TRBV2,.,CASSESRVTNEQFF,TGTGCCAGCAGTGAATCCCGGGTCACTAATGAGCAGTTCTTC
TRBJ2-7,few,13,TRBV7-2,.,CASSLAQGNEQYF,TGTGCCAGCAGCTTAGCGCAGGGAAACGAGCAGTACTTC
TRBJ1-5,.,13,TRBV10-3,.,CATKRESNQPQHF,TGTGCCACCAAGAGGGAAAGCAATCAGCCCCAGCATTTT
TRBJ2-1,.,18,TRBV10-3,TRBD2,CAITRTSGGQRTPNEQFF,TGTGCCATCACTCGGACTAGCGGGGGGCAACGCACCCCCAATGAGCAGTTCTTC